The 3 T cell receptor beta chains below all came from one sample that was sequenced in a study of Ad26.COV2.S vaccination and SARS-CoV-2 variants. The treatment was: some 20 received Ad26.COV2.S at low or high dose, single or two shots; about 5 received placebo; per-sample allocation not given. The samples date from day 63 after the first vaccine or placebo injection. Libraries were prepared by immunoSEQ multiplex PCR; TCRdb keeps only in-frame clonotypes and omits some of them. Seen here are approximately 400,000 clones, under 90% observed once, and the top ten hold just under 7.5%. Here the sequenced sample was peripheral blood, taken in a trial of Ad26.COV2.S vaccine versus placebo. These receptors were collected from a person aged 18-65 years who received the Ad26.COV2.S COVID-19 vaccine or a placebo.

This chain links TRBV4-1 with TRBJ2-7; TRBD2 is a possible D gene (6 bases). Germline lookup yields CDR1 MGHRA and CDR2 YSYEKL. The CDR3 runs to 15 residues. V lost 1 base, J lost 3 bases, and 13 bases lay in between. CDR3 in amino acids: CASSQVGSGDYEQYF. The CDR3 DNA reads as TGCGCCAGCAGCCAAGTGGGGTCGGGGGACTACGAGCAGTACTTC.

This chain connects TRBV27 to TRBJ2-7; no reliable D call. The length of the CDR3 is 11 residues. Germline-derived CDR1 and CDR2 are MNHEY and SMNVEV (reference sequence). Trimming removed 3 bases from V and 7 bases from J, with 7 bases in between. This CDR3 reads CASSFYGEQYF. The DNA of the CDR3 is TGTGCCAGCAGTTTTTACGGAGAGCAGTACTTC.

The chain is built from TRBV6-5 and TRBJ2-4; D is possibly TRBD2 (7 bases). The CDR3 runs 14 residues. The V end lost 7 bases, the J end lost 7 bases, and 17 bases lay between the germline ends. Per the germline V gene, CDR1 is MNHEY and CDR2 is SVGAGI. CDR3 residues: CASTAPRGGNIQYF. CDR3 bases: TGTGCCAGCACCGCCCCCAGGGGAGGGAACATTCAGTACTTC.